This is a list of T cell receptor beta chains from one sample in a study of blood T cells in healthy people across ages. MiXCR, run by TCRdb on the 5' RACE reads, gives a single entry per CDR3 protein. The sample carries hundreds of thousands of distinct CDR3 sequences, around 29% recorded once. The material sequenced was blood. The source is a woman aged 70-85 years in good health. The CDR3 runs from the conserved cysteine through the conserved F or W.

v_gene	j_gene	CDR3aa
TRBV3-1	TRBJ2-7	CASSPAQGFAYEQYF
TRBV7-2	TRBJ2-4	CASSLDFAGVGPYF
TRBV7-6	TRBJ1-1	CASSFPAGGLNTEAFF
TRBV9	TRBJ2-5	CASSESPGTRETQYF
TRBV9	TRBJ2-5	CASSVLASGGEETQYF
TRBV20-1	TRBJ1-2	CSARDQPTGADGYTF
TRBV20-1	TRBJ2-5	CSARQVLQETQYF
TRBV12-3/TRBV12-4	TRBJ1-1	CASSLEGIGTEAFF
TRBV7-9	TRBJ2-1	CASSFAPAGGSYNEQFF
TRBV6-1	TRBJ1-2	CASTPRGTGGFNYGYTF
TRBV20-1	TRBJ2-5	CSARDPRTQYF
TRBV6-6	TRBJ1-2	CASSYGGEAVGYTF
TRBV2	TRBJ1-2	CASISRDIHPYGYTF
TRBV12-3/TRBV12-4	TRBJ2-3	CASSFAGGQADAQYF
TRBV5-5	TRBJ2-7	CASSATGRYEQYF
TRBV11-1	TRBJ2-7	CASSLLAGYYEQYF
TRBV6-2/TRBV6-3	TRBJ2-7	CASSVRIAEQYF
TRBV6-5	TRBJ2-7	CASSYTQTGSYEQYF
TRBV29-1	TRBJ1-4	CSVAGGRGEKPFF
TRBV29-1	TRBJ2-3	CSVRTHTDTQYF
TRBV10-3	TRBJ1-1	CAIRPGQGAQSTEAFF
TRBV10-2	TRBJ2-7	CANSDAQGPRYEQYF